What follows describes a single TCR beta chain. V was shortened by 5 bases and J by 1 base, with 11 bases between the two germline ends. Germline CDR1 reads LNHDA; CDR2 reads SQIVND (reference sequence). CDR3 size: 14 residues. These data belong to a study of blood T cell repertoires in COVID-19. Data came from immunoSEQ multiplex PCR; TCRdb stores just in-frame clones and leaves some out. The sample records around 35,000 clones, around 87% being singletons. This TCR derives from a human donor in a cohort sampled during active COVID-19. The chain combines TRBV19 with TRBJ2-5; D possibly corresponds to TRBD1 (5 bases). Sequenced: peripheral blood. The CDR3 nucleotides are TGTGCCAGTAGTTTGGTAGGGGTCCAAGAGACCCAGTACTTC. This sequence encodes CASSLVGVQETQYF.